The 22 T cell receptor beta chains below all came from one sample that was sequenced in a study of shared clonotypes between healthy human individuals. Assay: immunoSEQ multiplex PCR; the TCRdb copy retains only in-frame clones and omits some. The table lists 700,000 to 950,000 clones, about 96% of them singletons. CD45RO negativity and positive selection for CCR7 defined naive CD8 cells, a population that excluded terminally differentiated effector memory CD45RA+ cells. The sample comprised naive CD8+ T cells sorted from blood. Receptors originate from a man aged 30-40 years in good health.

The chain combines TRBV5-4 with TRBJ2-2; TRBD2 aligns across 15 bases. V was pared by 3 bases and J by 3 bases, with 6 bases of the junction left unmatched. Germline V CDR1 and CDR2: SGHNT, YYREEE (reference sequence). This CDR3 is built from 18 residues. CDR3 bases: TGTGCCAGCAGCTCCGGACTAGCGGGAGGGCAAGACACCGGGGAGCTGTTTTTT. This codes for CASSSGLAGGQDTGELFF.

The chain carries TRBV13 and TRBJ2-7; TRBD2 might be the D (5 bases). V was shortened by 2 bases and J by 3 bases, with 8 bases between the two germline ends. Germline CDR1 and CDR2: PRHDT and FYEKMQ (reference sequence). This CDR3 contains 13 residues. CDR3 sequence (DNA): TGTGCCAGCAGCTTAAGAGGGTACTACGAGCAGTACTTC. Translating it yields CASSLRGYYEQYF.

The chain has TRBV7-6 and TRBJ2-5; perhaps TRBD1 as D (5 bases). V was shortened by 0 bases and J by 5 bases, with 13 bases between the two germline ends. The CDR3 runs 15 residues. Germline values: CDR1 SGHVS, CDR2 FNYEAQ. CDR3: CASSLARAPSETQYF. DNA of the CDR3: TGTGCCAGCAGCTTAGCCAGGGCGCCGTCGGAGACCCAGTACTTC. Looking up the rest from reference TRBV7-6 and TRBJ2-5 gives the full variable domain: GAGVSQSPRYKVTKRGQDVALRCDPISGHVSLYWYRQALGQGPEFLTYFNYEAQQDKSGLPNDRFSAERPEGSISTLTIQRTEQRDSAMYRCASSLARAPSETQYFGPGTRLLVL.

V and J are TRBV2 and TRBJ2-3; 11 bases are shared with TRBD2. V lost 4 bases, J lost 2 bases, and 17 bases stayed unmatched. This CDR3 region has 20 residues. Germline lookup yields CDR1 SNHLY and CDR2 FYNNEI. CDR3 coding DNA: TGTGCCAGCAGTGTTATATTCGGGACTAGCGGAGAAATGAACACAGATACGCAGTATTTT. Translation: CASSVIFGTSGEMNTDTQYF.

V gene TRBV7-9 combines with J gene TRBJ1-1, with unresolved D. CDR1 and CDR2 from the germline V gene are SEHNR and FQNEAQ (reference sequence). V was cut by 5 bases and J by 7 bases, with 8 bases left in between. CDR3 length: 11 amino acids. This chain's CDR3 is CASSVGHEAFF. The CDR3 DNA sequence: TGTGCCAGCAGCGTGGGTCATGAAGCTTTCTTT.

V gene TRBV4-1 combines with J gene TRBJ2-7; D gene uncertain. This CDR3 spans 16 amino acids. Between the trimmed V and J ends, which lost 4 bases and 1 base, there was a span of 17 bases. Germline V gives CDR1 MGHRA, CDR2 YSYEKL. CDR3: CASSPFIGILSYEQYF. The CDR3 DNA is TGCGCCAGCAGCCCTTTTATAGGAATCCTATCCTACGAGCAGTACTTC.

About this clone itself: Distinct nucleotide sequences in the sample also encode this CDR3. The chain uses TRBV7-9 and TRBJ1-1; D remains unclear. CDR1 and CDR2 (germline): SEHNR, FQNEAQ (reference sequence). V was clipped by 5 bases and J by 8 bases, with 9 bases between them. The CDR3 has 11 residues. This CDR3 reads CASSQGPEAFF. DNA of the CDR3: TGTGCCAGCAGCCAAGGGCCCGAAGCTTTCTTT.

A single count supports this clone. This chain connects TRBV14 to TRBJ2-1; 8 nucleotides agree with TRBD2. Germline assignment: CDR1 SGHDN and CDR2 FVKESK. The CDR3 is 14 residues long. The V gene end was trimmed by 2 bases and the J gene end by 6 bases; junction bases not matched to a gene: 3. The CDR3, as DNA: TGTGCCAGCAGCCAACTCGGACTAGCCAATGAGCAGTTCTTC. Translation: CASSQLGLANEQFF.

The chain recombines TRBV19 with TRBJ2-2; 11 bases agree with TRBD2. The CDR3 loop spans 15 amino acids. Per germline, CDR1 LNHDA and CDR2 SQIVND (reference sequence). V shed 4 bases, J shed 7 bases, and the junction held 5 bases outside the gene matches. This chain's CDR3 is CASSTTSGIYGELFF. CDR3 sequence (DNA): TGTGCCAGTAGTACGACTAGCGGGATATACGGGGAGCTGTTTTTT.

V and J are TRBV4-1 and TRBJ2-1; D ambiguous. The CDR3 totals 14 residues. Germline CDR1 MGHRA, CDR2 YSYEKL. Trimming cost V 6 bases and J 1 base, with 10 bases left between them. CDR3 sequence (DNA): TGCGCCAGCAGGAGCCTGGGTTCCTACAATGAGCAGTTCTTC. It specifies CASRSLGSYNEQFF.

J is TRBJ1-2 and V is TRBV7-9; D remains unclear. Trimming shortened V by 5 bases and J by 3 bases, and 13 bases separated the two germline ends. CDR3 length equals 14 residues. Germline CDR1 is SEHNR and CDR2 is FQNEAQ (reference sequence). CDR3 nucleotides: TGTGCCAGCAGCCTCAACGACAAGCACTATGGCTACACCTTC. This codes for CASSLNDKHYGYTF.

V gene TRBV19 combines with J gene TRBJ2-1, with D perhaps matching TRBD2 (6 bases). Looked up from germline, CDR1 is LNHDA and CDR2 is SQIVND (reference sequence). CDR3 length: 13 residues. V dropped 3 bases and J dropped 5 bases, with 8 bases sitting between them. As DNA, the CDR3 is TGTGCCAGTAGTATGGGGGGTGACAATGAGCAGTTCTTC. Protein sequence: CASSMGGDNEQFF.

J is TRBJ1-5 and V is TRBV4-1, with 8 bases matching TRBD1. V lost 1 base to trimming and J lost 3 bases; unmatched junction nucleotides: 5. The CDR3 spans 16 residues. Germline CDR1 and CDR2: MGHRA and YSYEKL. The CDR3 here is CASSQVGQAYNQPQHF. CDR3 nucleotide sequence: TGCGCCAGCAGCCAAGTGGGACAGGCCTACAATCAGCCCCAGCATTTT.

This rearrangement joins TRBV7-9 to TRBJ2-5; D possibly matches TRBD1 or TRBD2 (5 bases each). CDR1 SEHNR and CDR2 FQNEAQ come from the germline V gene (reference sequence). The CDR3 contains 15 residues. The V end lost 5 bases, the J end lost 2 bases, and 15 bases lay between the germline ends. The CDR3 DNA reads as TGTGCCAGCAGCGCAGGGACGGTTTATCAAGAGACCCAGTACTTC. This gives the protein CASSAGTVYQETQYF.

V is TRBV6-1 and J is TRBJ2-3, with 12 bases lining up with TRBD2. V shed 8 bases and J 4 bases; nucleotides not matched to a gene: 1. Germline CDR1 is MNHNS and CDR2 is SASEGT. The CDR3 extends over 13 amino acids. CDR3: CASRLAGADTQYF. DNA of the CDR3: TGTGCCAGCCGACTAGCGGGAGCAGATACGCAGTATTTT.

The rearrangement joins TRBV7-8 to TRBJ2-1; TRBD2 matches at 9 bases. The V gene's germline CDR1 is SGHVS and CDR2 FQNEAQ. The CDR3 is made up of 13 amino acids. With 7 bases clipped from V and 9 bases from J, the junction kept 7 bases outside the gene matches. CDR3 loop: CASTTGGRAEQFF. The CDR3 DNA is TGTGCCAGCACCACCGGCGGGAGGGCTGAGCAGTTCTTC.

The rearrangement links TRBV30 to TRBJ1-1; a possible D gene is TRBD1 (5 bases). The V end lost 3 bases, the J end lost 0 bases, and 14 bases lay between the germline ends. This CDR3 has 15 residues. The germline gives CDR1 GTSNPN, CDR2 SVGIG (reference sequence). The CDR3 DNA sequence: TGTGCCTGGAGAGCCTCATGGGGCTTGAACACTGAAGCTTTCTTT. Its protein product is CAWRASWGLNTEAFF.

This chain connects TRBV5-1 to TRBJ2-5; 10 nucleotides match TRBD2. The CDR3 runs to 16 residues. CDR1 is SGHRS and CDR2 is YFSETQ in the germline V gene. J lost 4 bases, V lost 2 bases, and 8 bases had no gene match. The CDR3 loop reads CASSLEREGRGETQYF. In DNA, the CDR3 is TGCGCCAGCAGCTTAGAGCGGGAGGGCCGGGGAGAGACCCAGTACTTC.

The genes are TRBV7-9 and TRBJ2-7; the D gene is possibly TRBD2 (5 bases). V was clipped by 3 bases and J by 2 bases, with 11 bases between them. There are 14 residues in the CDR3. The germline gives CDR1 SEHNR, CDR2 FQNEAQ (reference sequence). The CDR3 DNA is TGTGCCAGCAGCTTGTCGGGGTTCCCCTACGAGCAGTACTTC. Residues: CASSLSGFPYEQYF.

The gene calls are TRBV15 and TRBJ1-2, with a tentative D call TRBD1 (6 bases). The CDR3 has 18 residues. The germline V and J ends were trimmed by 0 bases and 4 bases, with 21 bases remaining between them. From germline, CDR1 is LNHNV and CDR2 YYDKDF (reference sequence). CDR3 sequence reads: CATSRDRAGTRALYGYTF. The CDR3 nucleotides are TGTGCCACCAGCAGAGATCGGGCAGGGACAAGGGCTCTCTATGGCTACACCTTC.

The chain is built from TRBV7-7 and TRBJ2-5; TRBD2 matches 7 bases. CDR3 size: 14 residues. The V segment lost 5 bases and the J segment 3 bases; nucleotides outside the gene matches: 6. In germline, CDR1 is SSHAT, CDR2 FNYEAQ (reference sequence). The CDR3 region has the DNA TGTGCCAGCAGCATTTGGGGGGGGGAAGAGACCCAGTACTTC. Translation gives CASSIWGGEETQYF.

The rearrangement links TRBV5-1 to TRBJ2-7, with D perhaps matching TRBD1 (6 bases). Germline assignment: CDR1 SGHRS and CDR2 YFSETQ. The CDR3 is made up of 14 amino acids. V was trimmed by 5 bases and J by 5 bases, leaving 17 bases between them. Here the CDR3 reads CASSFLQGSDEQYF. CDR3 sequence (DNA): TGCGCCAGCAGTTTCTTACAGGGATCCGACGAGCAGTACTTC.